This T cell receptor beta chain is from a study of response to subunit inactivated influenza vaccine. Whole-study findings and limits: The authors offered the suggestion that each seasonal influenza vaccination recruits few new T cells.

TCRdb independently ran MiXCR on the RT-PCR reads; one entry per CDR3 protein. The sample records roughly 500,000 distinct CDR3 sequences, roughly 23% being singletons. On this clonotype: Its antigen is currently unknown.

Germline V CDR1 and CDR2: SGHAT, FQDESV (reference sequence). Trimming took 7 bases from V and 0 from J, leaving 15 bases between them. The CDR3 has 15 amino acids. These data also formed part of another study, on T cells expressing NK-cell markers. That report notes: UMIs were included in TCR beta cDNA generated by 5'RACE template switching. Seven of the eight sequenced donors were classified as HCMV-seropositive, and one was classified as seronegative.

This specimen consisted of CD4+ T cells sorted from PBMCs, obtained about 12 days after vaccination. The chain has TRBV11-1 and TRBJ1-1; the D gene is possibly TRBD1 (5 bases). The sequence was obtained from a man aged 50-59 years who received an inactivated influenza vaccine. The CDR3 DNA reads TGTGCCAGCACCCACGGGACGAGAATGAACACTGAAGCTTTCTTT. Residues: CASTHGTRMNTEAFF.